This TCR beta chain was obtained from a study of blood T cell repertoires in COVID-19 (TCRdb year 2020). Broadly, across the study: The collaborator samples originated in the United States, Italy and Spain and spanned the acute and convalescent phases of COVID-19. Samples were obtained from the ongoing ImmuneRACE study (first 160 participants) and from about 1,300 subjects provided by 6 global collaborators. Deeply sampled blood TCRbeta repertoires from subjects exposed to, actively infected with, or recovered from COVID-19 were included in the dataset. A de-identified subject ID, COVID-19 status, age in years and sex were almost always included in the sample metadata. The prospective study material was composed of cDNA or gDNA derived from T cells, B-cell-depleted T cells, or PBMCs. HLA class I and class II types, where available, came from metadata supplied by the sample provider rather than from assay-based typing. A freely available public database, intended as a resource for researchers studying the immune response to SARS-CoV-2, is where the repertoires were released. Points the paper makes about the study in general: The quantity of clinical and demographic metadata differed by source and by participant and was supplied without curation.

Whole blood was collected in K2EDTA tubes by collaborating institutions according to the institutions' own protocols. For TCRbeta analysis, collaborator samples were shipped as frozen whole blood, as isolated PBMCs, or as DNA extracted from either sample type. Comment on this clone: What this receptor recognizes is not known. No qualities accompany the bases; no much larger clone lies one base away.

TCRbeta CDR3 regions were amplified from genomic DNA by means of the immunoSEQ Assay, a bias-controlled multiplex PCR. Per the source publication's procedure: Within the assay, amplification of reference gene primers was used to estimate how many nucleated cells each sample contained. To quantify the absolute abundance of each unique TCRbeta CDR3 rearrangement, sequence reads were collapsed and filtered. Productive Simpson clonality was computed per sample as the square root of Simpson's diversity index over productive rearrangements. TCRdb carries this immuneACCESS record with in-frame sequences only. Its versions omit some clonotypes, under half of them owing to an unresolved V gene in the studies checked, with the rest unexplained. The DNA gave D and trimming, while V, J and clone size come from that table. The sample profile shows about 160,000 clones; 85% of them were found once. About 3% of the sample is held by the ten biggest clonotypes.

The sequenced sample consisted of peripheral blood. The clonotype comes from a human donor with acute or convalescent COVID-19. The donor label of this sample is uncertain.

The CDR3 here reads CASSPTERNTGELFF. The DNA reads as follows: TGCGCCAGCAGCCCGACAGAGAGGAACACCGGGGAGCTGTTTTTT. The sequence links TRBV5-1 to TRBJ2-2; TRBD1 is a weak D gene call, 5 bases matching. V sheds 4 bases and J sheds 1 base, leaving 11 bases between their ends. The CDR3 covers 15 residues, taking in both the cysteine and the phenylalanine. CDR3 DNA only is kept here, 45 bases in frame from base 1. From the germline V gene, CDR1 is SGHRS and CDR2 is YFSETQ.